This is a list of T cell receptor beta chains from one sample in a study of early T cells in non-severe SARS-CoV-2 infection. From the 5' RACE reads, TCRdb called clonotypes with MiXCR, one entry per CDR3 protein. This sample carries about 34,000 distinct CDR3 sequences, 6% to 7% of them seen once, and the ten largest clones take 7.5% to 8%. Sequences were obtained from whole blood. The receptors come from an adult who was a healthcare worker with PCR-confirmed SARS-CoV-2 infection or an uninfected control (not recorded which). CDR3s include the opening cysteine and the closing phenylalanine or tryptophan. Clone size is given for some rows only: seen once, a few or many times, or a class if the clone is expanded.

clone_size cdr3_length j_call v_call cdr3_aa
many 15 TRBJ2-2 TRBV20-1 CSARGWTGEVGELFF
many 14 TRBJ2-3 TRBV5-6 CASSSPSQADTQYF
many 17 TRBJ2-3 TRBV11-2 CASSSETSGLRTDTQYF
many 13 TRBJ1-2 TRBV6-5 CASSYSQGRYYTF
many 15 TRBJ2-1 TRBV12-3/TRBV12-4 CASSLADRGVDEQFF
many 13 TRBJ1-1 TRBV5-1 CASSLQGNTEAFF
many 14 TRBJ2-3 TRBV4-3 CASSQERVADTQYF
NA 14 TRBJ1-2 TRBV5-1 CASSRGQQGYGYTF
NA 15 TRBJ2-7 TRBV4-1 CASSQALSGSYEQYF
many 15 TRBJ2-1 TRBV9 CASSVDRGGYNEQFF
many 14 TRBJ2-1 TRBV20-1 CSASEGARSNEQFF
many 12 TRBJ1-1 TRBV20-1 CSAPVGEAEAFF
many 13 TRBJ1-2 TRBV12-3/TRBV12-4 CASKVSSDYGYTF
many 12 TRBJ1-4 TRBV10-3 CAISRDNEKLFF
few 15 TRBJ1-1 TRBV30 CAWSKGGASPREAFF
many 15 TRBJ2-3 TRBV27 CASSLEWGAADTQYF
few 16 TRBJ2-1 TRBV5-6 CASSLYRDGIMDEQFF
few 15 TRBJ2-1 TRBV7-3 CASSPGGSAYNEQFF
many 15 TRBJ1-1 TRBV5-6 CASSATGGAWTEAFF
many 13 TRBJ2-1 TRBV2 CASGGWTDNEQFF
many 18 TRBJ1-1 TRBV7-9 CASSLEGQARQGDTEAFF
many 15 TRBJ1-5 TRBV20-1 CSAIRQGNSNQPQHF
many 15 TRBJ2-1 TRBV5-1 CASSTGTGNYNEQFF
NA 15 TRBJ2-7 TRBV28 CASSLFRGAPYEQYF
NA 13 TRBJ2-7 TRBV2 CASSQWTFYEQYF
many 14 TRBJ2-5 TRBV7-2 CASSLMRAKETQYF
many 16 TRBJ1-6 TRBV12-3/TRBV12-4 CASSLRGPKYNSPLHF
NA 14 TRBJ1-6 TRBV12-3/TRBV12-4 CASSPPGGHSPLHF
many 13 TRBJ2-7 TRBV7-2 CASSLTSGDEQYF
many 14 TRBJ2-7 TRBV6-2/TRBV6-3 CASSFGTTAYEQYF
many 14 TRBJ2-5 TRBV28 CASSLFPAEETQYF
many 14 TRBJ1-5 TRBV6-2/TRBV6-3 CASSYVEGDQPQHF
few 11 TRBJ1-1 TRBV2 CASRGGAEAFF
many 15 TRBJ2-2 TRBV12-3/TRBV12-4 CASSFGDRGIGELFF
many 15 TRBJ1-3 TRBV5-1 CASSTGQGGGNTIYF
many 15 TRBJ1-6 TRBV12-3/TRBV12-4 CASSLGDGYNSPLHF
many 17 TRBJ1-2 TRBV4-3 CASSQAIGESFPYGYTF
many 15 TRBJ1-5 TRBV5-1 CASSPTGGGNQPQHF
many 13 TRBJ2-3 TRBV12-3/TRBV12-4 CASSLQPLDTQYF
many 13 TRBJ1-1 TRBV20-1 CSARASGNTEAFF
many 15 TRBJ1-5 TRBV2 CASSEAQGWKQPQHF
few 18 TRBJ1-6 TRBV7-6 CASSLSSRDSPYNSPLHF
many 14 TRBJ2-5 TRBV12-3/TRBV12-4 CASSLEGKRETQYF
many 13 TRBJ1-5 TRBV29-1 CSVEQGINQPQHF
many 15 TRBJ2-3 TRBV3-1 CASSQGGQGSDTQYF
NA 12 TRBJ1-2 TRBV12-3/TRBV12-4 CASSQVNYGYTF
NA 15 TRBJ2-5 TRBV5-1 CASGSLGLGEETQYF
many 11 TRBJ1-2 TRBV27 CASSLGGGLTF